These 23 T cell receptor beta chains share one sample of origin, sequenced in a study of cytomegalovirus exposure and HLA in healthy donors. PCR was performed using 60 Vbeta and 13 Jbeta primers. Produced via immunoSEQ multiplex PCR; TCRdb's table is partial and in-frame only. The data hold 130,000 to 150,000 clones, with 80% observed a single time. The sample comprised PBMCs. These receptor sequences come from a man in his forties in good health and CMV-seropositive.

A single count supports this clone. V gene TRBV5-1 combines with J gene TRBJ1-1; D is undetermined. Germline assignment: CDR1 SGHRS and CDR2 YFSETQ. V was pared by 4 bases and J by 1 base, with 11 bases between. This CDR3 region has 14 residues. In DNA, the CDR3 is TGCGCCAGCAGCGAATTTCCCGGGAACACTGAAGCTTTCTTT. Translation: CASSEFPGNTEAFF.

The CDR3 DNA follows: TGTGCCAGCAGCGTGGACTCGAACACTGAAGCTTTCTTT. It codes for CASSVDSNTEAFF. The chain carries TRBV9 and TRBJ1-1; D remains ambiguous. The V gene's germline CDR1 is SGDLS and CDR2 YYNGEE. This CDR3 contains 13 residues. The V gene lost 2 bases and the J gene lost 1 base, with 6 bases spanning the gap. Supplemented by reference TRBV9 and TRBJ1-1, the full variable domain reads DSGVTQTPKHLITATGQRVTLRCSPRSGDLSVYWYQQSLDQGLQFLIQYYNGEERAKGNILERFSAQQFPDLHSELNLSSLELGDSALYFCASSVDSNTEAFFGQGTRLTVV.

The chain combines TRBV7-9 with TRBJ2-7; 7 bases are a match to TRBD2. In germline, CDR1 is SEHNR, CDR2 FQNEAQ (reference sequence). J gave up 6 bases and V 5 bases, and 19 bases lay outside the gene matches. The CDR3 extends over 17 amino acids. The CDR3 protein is CASSPREVGPGGGEQYF. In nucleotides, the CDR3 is TGTGCCAGCAGCCCAAGGGAAGTTGGGCCTGGCGGGGGCGAGCAGTACTTC.

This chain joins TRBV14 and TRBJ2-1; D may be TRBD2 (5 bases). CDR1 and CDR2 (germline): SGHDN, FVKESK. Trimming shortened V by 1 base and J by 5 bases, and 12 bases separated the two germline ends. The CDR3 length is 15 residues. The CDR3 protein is CASSQGQTTNNEQFF. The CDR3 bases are TGTGCCAGCAGCCAAGGGCAGACTACCAACAATGAGCAGTTCTTC. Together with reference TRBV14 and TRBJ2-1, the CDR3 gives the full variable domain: EAGVTQFPSHSVIEKGQTVTLRCDPISGHDNLYWYRRVMGKEIKFLLHFVKESKQDESGMPNNRFLAERTGGTYSTLKVQPAELEDSGVYFCASSQGQTTNNEQFFGPGTRLTVL.

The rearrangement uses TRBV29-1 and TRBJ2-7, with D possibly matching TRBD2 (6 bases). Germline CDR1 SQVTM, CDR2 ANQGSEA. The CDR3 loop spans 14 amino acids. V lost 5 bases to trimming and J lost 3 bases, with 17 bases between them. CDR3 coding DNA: TGCAGCGTTCGGCGGGACTCCGGAGGCTACGAGCAGTACTTC. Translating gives CSVRRDSGGYEQYF.

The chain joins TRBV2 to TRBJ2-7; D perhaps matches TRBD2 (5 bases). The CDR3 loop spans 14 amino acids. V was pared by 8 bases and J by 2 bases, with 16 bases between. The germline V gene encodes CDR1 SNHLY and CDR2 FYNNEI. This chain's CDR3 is CASGRGRSTYEQYF. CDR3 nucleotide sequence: TGTGCCAGCGGGAGAGGCAGGTCCACCTACGAGCAGTACTTC.

CDR3 sequence: CASSILGQGNEKLFF. CDR3 nucleotide sequence: TGTGCCAGCAGTATACTCGGACAGGGTAATGAAAAACTGTTTTTT. This sequence joins TRBV28 and TRBJ1-4; TRBD1 aligns across 8 bases. J was trimmed by 4 bases and V by 5 bases; bases with no gene match: 6. CDR3 length equals 15 residues. Germline values: CDR1 MDHEN, CDR2 SYDVKM.

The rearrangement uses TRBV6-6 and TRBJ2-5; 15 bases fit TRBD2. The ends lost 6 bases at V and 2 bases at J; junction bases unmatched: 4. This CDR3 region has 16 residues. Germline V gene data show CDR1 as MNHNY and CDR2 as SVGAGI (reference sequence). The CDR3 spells CASSLGLAGGQETQYF. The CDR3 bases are TGTGCCAGCAGCTTGGGACTAGCGGGGGGTCAAGAGACCCAGTACTTC.

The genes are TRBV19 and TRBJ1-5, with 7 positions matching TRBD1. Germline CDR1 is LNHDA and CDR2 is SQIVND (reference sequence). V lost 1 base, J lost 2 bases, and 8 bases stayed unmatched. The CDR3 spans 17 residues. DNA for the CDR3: TGTGCCAGTAGTATAGTTCAGGCAGGGGGTCGCAATCAGCCCCAGCATTTT. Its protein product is CASSIVQAGGRNQPQHF.

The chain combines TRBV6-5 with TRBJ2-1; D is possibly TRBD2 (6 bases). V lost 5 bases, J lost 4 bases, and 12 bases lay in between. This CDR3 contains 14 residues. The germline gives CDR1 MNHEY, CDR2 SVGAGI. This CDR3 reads CASSRAGEYNEQFF. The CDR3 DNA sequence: TGTGCCAGCAGTAGAGCGGGTGAATACAATGAGCAGTTCTTC.

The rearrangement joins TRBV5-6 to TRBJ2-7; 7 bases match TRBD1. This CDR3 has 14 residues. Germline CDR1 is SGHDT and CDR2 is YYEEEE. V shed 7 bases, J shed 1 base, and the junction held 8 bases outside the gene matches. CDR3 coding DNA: TGTGCCAGCTCACGGACAGGTGGTTCCTACGAGCAGTACTTC. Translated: CASSRTGGSYEQYF. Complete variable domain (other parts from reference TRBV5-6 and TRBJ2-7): DAGVTQSPTHLIKTRGQQVTLRCSPKSGHDTVSWYQQALGQGPQFIFQYYEEEERQRGNFPDRFSGHQFPNYSSELNVNALLLGDSALYLCASSRTGGSYEQYFGPGTRLTVT.

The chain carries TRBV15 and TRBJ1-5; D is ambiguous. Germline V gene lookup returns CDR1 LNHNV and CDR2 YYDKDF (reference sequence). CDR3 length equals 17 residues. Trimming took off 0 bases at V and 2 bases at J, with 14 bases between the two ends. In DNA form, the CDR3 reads TGTGCCACCAGCAGAGATCTGTTGAGATTTGGCAATCAGCCCCAGCATTTT. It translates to CATSRDLLRFGNQPQHF. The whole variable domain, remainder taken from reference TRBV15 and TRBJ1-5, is DAMVIQNPRYQVTQFGKPVTLSCSQTLNHNVMYWYQQKSSQAPKLLFHYYDKDFNNEADTPDNFQSRRPNTSFCFLDIRSPGLGDTAMYLCATSRDLLRFGNQPQHFGDGTRLSIL.

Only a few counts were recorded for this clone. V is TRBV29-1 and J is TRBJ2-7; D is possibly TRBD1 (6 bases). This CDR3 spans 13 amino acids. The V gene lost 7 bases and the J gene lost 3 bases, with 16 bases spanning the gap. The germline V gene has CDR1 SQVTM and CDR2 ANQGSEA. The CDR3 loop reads CSAGSQQGYEQYF. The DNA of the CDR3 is TGCAGCGCCGGATCCCAACAGGGCTACGAGCAGTACTTC.

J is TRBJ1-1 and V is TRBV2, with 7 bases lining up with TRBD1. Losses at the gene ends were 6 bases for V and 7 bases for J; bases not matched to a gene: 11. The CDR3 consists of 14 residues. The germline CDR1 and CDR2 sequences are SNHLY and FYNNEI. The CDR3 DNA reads TGTGCCAGCAGAATAGATCGACAGGGTATTGAAGCTTTCTTT. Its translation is CASRIDRQGIEAFF.

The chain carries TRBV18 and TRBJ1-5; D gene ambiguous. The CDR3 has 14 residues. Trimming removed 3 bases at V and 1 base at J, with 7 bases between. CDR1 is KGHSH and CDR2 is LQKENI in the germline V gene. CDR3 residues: CASSPVGSNQPQHF. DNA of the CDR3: TGTGCCAGCTCACCGGTCGGGAGCAATCAGCCCCAGCATTTT.

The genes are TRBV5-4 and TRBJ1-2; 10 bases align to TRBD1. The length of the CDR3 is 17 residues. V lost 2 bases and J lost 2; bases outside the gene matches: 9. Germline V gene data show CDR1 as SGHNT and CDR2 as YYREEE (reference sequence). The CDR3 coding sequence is TGTGCCAGCAGCTTCTTCCCATCGGACAGGGGGAACTATGGCTACACCTTC. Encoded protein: CASSFFPSDRGNYGYTF.

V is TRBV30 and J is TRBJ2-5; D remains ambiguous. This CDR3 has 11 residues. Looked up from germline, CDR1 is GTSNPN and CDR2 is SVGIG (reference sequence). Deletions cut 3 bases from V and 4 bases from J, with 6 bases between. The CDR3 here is CAWRYRETQYF. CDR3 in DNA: TGTGCCTGGAGGTATCGAGAGACCCAGTACTTC.

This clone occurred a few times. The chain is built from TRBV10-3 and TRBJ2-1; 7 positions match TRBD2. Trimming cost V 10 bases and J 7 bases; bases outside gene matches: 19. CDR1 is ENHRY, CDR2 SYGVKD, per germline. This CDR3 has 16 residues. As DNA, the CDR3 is TGTGCCACCCTTTCGGGCGGGAGAGGATACACGAATGAGCAGTTCTTC. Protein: CATLSGGRGYTNEQFF.

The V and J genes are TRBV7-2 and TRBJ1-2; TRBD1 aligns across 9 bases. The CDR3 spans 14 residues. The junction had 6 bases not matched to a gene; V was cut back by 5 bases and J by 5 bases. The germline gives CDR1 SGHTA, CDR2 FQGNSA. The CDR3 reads CASSPGQGWYGYTF. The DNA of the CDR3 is TGTGCCAGCAGCCCGGGACAGGGCTGGTATGGCTACACCTTC.

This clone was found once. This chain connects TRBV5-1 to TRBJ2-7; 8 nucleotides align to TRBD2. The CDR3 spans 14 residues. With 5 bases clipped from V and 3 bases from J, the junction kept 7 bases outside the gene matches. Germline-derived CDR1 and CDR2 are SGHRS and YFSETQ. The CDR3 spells CASSVRGVDYEQYF. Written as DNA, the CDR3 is TGCGCCAGCAGTGTGCGGGGGGTAGACTACGAGCAGTACTTC. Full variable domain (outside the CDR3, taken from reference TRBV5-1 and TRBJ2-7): KAGVTQTPRYLIKTRGQQVTLSCSPISGHRSVSWYQQTPGQGLQFLFEYFSETQRNKGNFPGRFSGRQFSNSRSEMNVSTLELGDSALYLCASSVRGVDYEQYFGPGTRLTVT.

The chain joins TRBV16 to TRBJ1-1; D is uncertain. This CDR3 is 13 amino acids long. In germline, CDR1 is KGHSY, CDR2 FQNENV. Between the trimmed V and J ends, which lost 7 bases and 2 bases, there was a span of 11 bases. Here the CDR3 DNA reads TGTGCCAGCAAATCTGGCAGAAACACTGAAGCTTTCTTT. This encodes CASKSGRNTEAFF.

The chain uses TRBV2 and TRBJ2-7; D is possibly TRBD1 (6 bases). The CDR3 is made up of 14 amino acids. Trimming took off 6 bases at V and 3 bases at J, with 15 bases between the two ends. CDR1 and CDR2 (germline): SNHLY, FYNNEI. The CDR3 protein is CASRRQVGDYEQYF. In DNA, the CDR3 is TGTGCCAGCAGAAGACAGGTAGGAGACTACGAGCAGTACTTC.

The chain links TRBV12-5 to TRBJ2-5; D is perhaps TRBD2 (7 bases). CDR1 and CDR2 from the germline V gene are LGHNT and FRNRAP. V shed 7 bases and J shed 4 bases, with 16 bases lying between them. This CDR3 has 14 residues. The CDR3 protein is CASAPEGGGETQYF. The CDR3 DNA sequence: TGTGCTAGTGCCCCGGAGGGGGGGGGAGAGACCCAGTACTTC. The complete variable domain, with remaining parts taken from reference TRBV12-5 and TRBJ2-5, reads DARVTQTPRHKVTEMGQEVTMRCQPILGHNTVFWYRQTMMQGLELLAYFRNRAPLDDSGMPKDRFSAEMPDATLATLKIQPSEPRDSAVYFCASAPEGGGETQYFGPGTRLLVL.